This TCR beta chain was retrieved from a study of T cells in Graves' hyperthyroidism and ophthalmopathy (dated by TCRdb to between 2018 and 2020). With regard to the full study: Peripheral blood was collected at initial diagnosis, before any treatment. To identify TCR V-J signatures that set the groups apart, the researchers used a discovery cohort of about a hundred patients, made up of 40 to 45 with Graves' ophthalmopathy and 55 to 65 with stable Graves' hyperthyroidism. Prospective prediction of ophthalmopathy was tested in an independent validation cohort consisting of roughly 20 hyperthyroidism patients and 15 or so patients who later progressed to ophthalmopathy. For training and testing, the 100 or so patients in the discovery cohort were randomly divided in a 7:3 ratio. Thyroid tissue and blood T-cell repertoires from about six Graves' hyperthyroidism patients were also compared in the study. After sampling, hyperthyroidism patients received methimazole starting at 30 mg daily, and ophthalmopathy patients received high-dose intravenous methylprednisolone. The paper describes TCR Vbeta CDR3 sequencing of around 130 peripheral blood samples, made up of about 40 ophthalmopathy patients, roughly 75 hyperthyroidism patients and 17 progressor patients.

Moderately to severely active disease, a Clinical Activity Score of at least 3, a NOSPECS grade of at least 4, and a duration under 3 months were present in ophthalmopathy patients. Any patient with an uncontrolled infection, another autoimmune disease, pregnancy or lactation was excluded. Diagnoses were established on the basis of clinical symptoms, serum thyroxine and TRAb, thyroid ultrasound, and orbital computed tomography. PBMCs were isolated from more than 8 ml of fresh peripheral blood by Ficoll-Paque density gradient centrifugation. Total RNA was extracted with Trizol reagent, and quality was checked on an Agilent 2100 Bioanalyzer. To note about this clonotype: This receptor's antigen is unknown. Per-base qualities were not stored, and no clone one base away is much larger.

The TCR beta CDR3 regions were amplified from RNA transcripts. The first round of RT-PCR for the TCR CDR3 was performed with the HTBI primer set and the Qiagen OneStep RT-PCR kit. Libraries were constructed in a second round of multiplex PCR, after which size selection and purification were performed. The libraries were sequenced on an Illumina HiSeq2000 using paired-end 100 bp reads. As for how the authors treated the data: SOAPnuke was used to process the raw data, with reads discarded if the reads contained adapters or uncalled bases, had a mean Phred below 15, or lacked an exact constant-primer or identifier match. High-quality paired reads were merged using COPE v1.2.5, and each unique nucleotide sequence was defined as a clonotype. MiTCR v1.1 was used to align the clonotypes against IMGT TRBV, TRBD and TRBJ reference segments. The analysis was restricted to V-J combinations with a frequency above 0.0001, which together covered around 99% of the repertoires. The TCS score was defined as the ratio of F50 (clonal expansion) to E x V (chaos), calculated using BLOSUM62-based TCRdist between CDR3 peptides within each V-J. Welch's t-statistics and random forest reduced 500 to 650 V-J features to about 12, which were used in a naive Bayes classifier (R e1071). The public sequencing data were trimmed at Q25 with fastp and processed into clonotypes with MiXCR by TCRdb, which kept only in-frame beta chains. Rows with a matching CDR3 protein are joined into one entry that keeps the most common DNA and genes. Here the V and J calls rest on TCRdb's processing, not on the authors' analysis. Across this sample there are hundreds of thousands of distinct CDR3 sequences, with around 21% seen only once. Together, the top ten hold about 34% of the sample.

The V end loses 5 bases and the J end loses 10 bases, and a stretch of 24 bases separates them. CDR1 and CDR2, looked up from the germline V gene, are ENHRY and SYGVKD. The CDR3 runs 17 amino acids, cysteine and phenylalanine included. The DNA shown is the 51-base CDR3, in frame from base 1. Results the study describes overall, beyond this receptor: Most expanded thyroid clonotypes (frequency above 0.001) were also detected in blood, a finding suggesting that blood repertoires may reflect thyroid immune responses. In validation, progression to ophthalmopathy was predicted by the model with 70.59% sensitivity and approximately 78% specificity, a median of about 6 months before onset. Sample size was not statistically predetermined, and investigators were not blinded to group allocation. In cross-validation, a model built on a 13 V-J signature told ophthalmopathy apart from stable hyperthyroidism with approximately 91% sensitivity and approximately 81% specificity, and in testing the same model reached 80%/75%.

This sequence uses TRBV10-3 and TRBJ1-6; D gene: possibly TRBD1, on 6 matching bases. The source material was blood. This TCR derives from a man aged 25-45 years with Graves' ophthalmopathy. The DNA is as follows: TGTGCCATCAGTCAAAAAAAGCCCTTCAGGGGAGACTCACCCCTCCACTTT. This is translated as CAISQKKPFRGDSPLHF.